The 30 T cell receptor beta chains below all came from one sample that was sequenced in a study of spatial heterogeneity in lung cancer. Each CDR3 protein is one row after TCRdb ran MiXCR on the 5' RACE reads. The table records about 12,000 distinct CDR3 sequences, 6.2% of them present only once. Indicated time point: sample taken at primary tumor resection. Whole RNA was taken from tumor, nontumor lung or frozen PBMC; it was then sequenced unsorted. The sample here was normal lung tissue next to the tumor, taken at surgery. All receptors come from a male donor with early-stage non-small cell lung cancer.

This clonotype was picked up many times. This sequence joins TRBV14 and TRBJ2-1, with D perhaps TRBD1 or TRBD2 (5 bases each). Germline assignment: CDR1 SGHDN and CDR2 FVKESK. Trimming shortened V by 4 bases and J by 4 bases, and 8 bases separated the two germline ends. CDR3 length equals 13 residues. CDR3: CASSRGPYNEQFF. Written as DNA, the CDR3 is TGTGCCAGCAGCCGGGGACCTTACAATGAGCAGTTCTTC.

The chain couples TRBV24-1 to TRBJ2-5; TRBD1 aligns across 7 bases. J was trimmed by 3 bases and V by 12 bases; bases with no gene match: 6. CDR3 size: 12 residues. CDR1 and CDR2 (germline): KGHDR, SFDVKD. The CDR3 sequence: CAAAGTEETQYF. The CDR3 nucleotides read TGTGCCGCCGCCGGGACAGAAGAGACCCAGTACTTC.

This chain joins TRBV2 and TRBJ2-7; D gene ambiguous. The V gene lost 6 bases and the J gene lost 6 bases, with 12 bases spanning the gap. The CDR3 is made up of 12 amino acids. Germline V gives CDR1 SNHLY, CDR2 FYNNEI. CDR3 sequence: CASSRLEREQYF. CDR3 in DNA: TGTGCCAGCAGCCGCTTGGAGCGCGAGCAGTACTTC.

This clonotype has just a few counts. The rearrangement joins TRBV20-1 to TRBJ2-5; the D is unclear. Trimming took off 3 bases at V and 4 bases at J, with 18 bases between the two ends. The CDR3 spans 15 residues. Germline loops: CDR1 DFQATT, CDR2 SNEGSKA (reference sequence). For the CDR3, the DNA is TGCAGTGCTAGCCCTCCCTGGGCAGGAATAGAGACCCAGTACTTC. Translated, it gives CSASPPWAGIETQYF.

This clonotype was seen a handful of times. V is TRBV29-1 and J is TRBJ1-4; D is ambiguous. CDR1 and CDR2 (germline): SQVTM, ANQGSEA. The CDR3 length is 13 residues. Between the trimmed V and J ends, which lost 6 bases and 7 bases, there was a span of 15 bases. The CDR3 nucleotides are TGCAGCGTCCTAGTGTCCGGTGGTGAAAAACTGTTTTTT. It codes for CSVLVSGGEKLFF. Full variable domain (missing parts from reference TRBV29-1 and TRBJ1-4): SAVISQKPSRDICQRGTSLTIQCQVDSQVTMMFWYRQQPGQSLTLIATANQGSEATYESGFVIDKFPISRPNLTFSTLTVSNMSPEDSSIYLCSVLVSGGEKLFFGSGTQLSVL.

This clonotype was counted at least ten times. The rearrangement uses TRBV6-1 and TRBJ1-2, with 9 bases lining up with TRBD1. CDR3 length: 14 residues. The trim removed 6 bases at V and 4 bases at J, leaving 6 bases unmatched. Germline V gives CDR1 MNHNS, CDR2 SASEGT. CDR3 nucleotides: TGTGCCAGCAGCCTTGGGGACAGGGCCTATGGCTACACCTTC. Protein: CASSLGDRAYGYTF.

This clonotype showed up many times. The genes are TRBV28 and TRBJ1-4; D ambiguous. CDR1 is MDHEN, CDR2 SYDVKM, per germline. The V end lost 2 bases, the J end lost 10 bases, and 11 bases lay between the germline ends. This CDR3 region has 13 residues. CDR3 nucleotides: TGTGCCAGCAGTTTAGAGGGCCCAGGAAAACTGTTTTTT. Encoded protein: CASSLEGPGKLFF.

This clonotype has ten or more counts. The rearrangement links TRBV12-3 or TRBV12-4 to TRBJ2-3, with D perhaps TRBD1 (5 bases). The CDR3 extends over 16 amino acids. Between the trimmed V and J ends, which lost 7 bases and 0 bases, there was a span of 17 bases. The CDR3 DNA reads TGTGCCAGCACCCTTACTACGACAGTGAGCACAGATACGCAGTATTTT. Translation: CASTLTTTVSTDTQYF.

This clonotype came up many times. The CDR3 bases are TGTGCCAGCAGGAGGGATACCGGGGAGCTGTTTTTT. Residues: CASRRDTGELFF. The rearrangement joins TRBV6-1 to TRBJ2-2; maybe TRBD2 (5 bases). The CDR3 sequence is 12 residues long. Trimming removed 6 bases from V and 5 bases from J, with 7 bases in between. Germline CDR1 MNHNS, CDR2 SASEGT.

In its sample, this clonotype was seen many times. The CDR3, as DNA: TGTGCCAGCAGCTTCAATCAGCCCCAGCATTTT. This translates into CASSFNQPQHF. The chain is built from TRBV5-8 and TRBJ1-5; D unclear. V was pared by 2 bases and J by 3 bases, with 0 bases between. Germline CDR1 is SGHTS and CDR2 is YDEGEE. The CDR3 length is 11 residues.

This clonotype was seen many times. The chain links TRBV29-1 to TRBJ2-1; D might be TRBD2 (6 bases). In germline, CDR1 is SQVTM, CDR2 ANQGSEA. The CDR3 is made up of 15 amino acids. The V and J ends lost 4 bases and 0 bases respectively, with 13 bases between them. CDR3 DNA: TGCAGCGTTGGGACTACCGCTAGCTCCTACAATGAGCAGTTCTTC. This gives the protein CSVGTTASSYNEQFF.

This clonotype was counted ten times or more. The V call is TRBV14, the J call TRBJ2-2, with D possibly TRBD1 on 6 matching bases. V lost 2 bases to trimming and J lost 7 bases, with 20 bases between them. Germline assignment: CDR1 SGHDN and CDR2 FVKESK. The CDR3 loop spans 17 amino acids. CDR3 coding DNA: TGTGCCAGCAGCCAAAGGTCCCGCAGGGGTTCCGTCGGGGAGCTGTTTTTT. The encoded protein is CASSQRSRRGSVGELFF.

This chain connects TRBV6-1 to TRBJ1-2; D is unclear. The CDR3 is made up of 13 amino acids. The V gene lost 5 bases and the J gene lost 4 bases, with 11 bases spanning the gap. Germline CDR1 reads MNHNS; CDR2 reads SASEGT. The CDR3: CASSYSPVYGYTF. The CDR3 nucleotides are TGTGCCAGCAGTTACAGCCCAGTCTATGGCTACACCTTC.

This clonotype was picked up many times. The genes are TRBV19 and TRBJ2-1; no definite D call. In germline, CDR1 is LNHDA, CDR2 SQIVND (reference sequence). V lost 4 bases, J lost 0 bases, and 4 bases lay in between. CDR3 length: 13 residues. CDR3 protein: CASSTTSYNEQFF. CDR3 in DNA: TGTGCCAGTAGTACAACCTCCTACAATGAGCAGTTCTTC.

This clonotype was found many times. The chain uses TRBV27 and TRBJ2-7; possibly TRBD2 for D (7 bases). V gave up 2 bases and J gave up 3 bases, with 14 bases separating them. The CDR3 is 15 amino acids. CDR1 is MNHEY and CDR2 is SMNVEV in the germline V gene (reference sequence). CDR3 sequence reads: CASSLGGAKNYEQYF. The CDR3 bases are TGTGCCAGCAGTTTAGGGGGGGCCAAGAACTACGAGCAGTACTTC.

This clonotype has a count of ten or more. V usage is TRBV12-3 or TRBV12-4 and J usage is TRBJ1-5; 7 bases are a match to TRBD1. The CDR3 extends over 15 amino acids. J was trimmed by 3 bases and V by 6 bases; bases with no gene match: 8. CDR3 DNA: TGTGCCAGCAGACTCGACAGGGTACCCAATCAGCCCCAGCATTTT. Amino acids: CASRLDRVPNQPQHF.

In its sample, this clonotype was seen many times. This chain joins TRBV2 and TRBJ2-1; D remains ambiguous. Trimming took off 4 bases at V and 4 bases at J, with 8 bases between the two ends. CDR1 SNHLY and CDR2 FYNNEI come from the germline V gene. The CDR3 runs 13 residues. For the CDR3, the DNA is TGTGCCAGCAGTGTATGGAGTTACAATGAGCAGTTCTTC. The encoded protein is CASSVWSYNEQFF.

This clonotype was seen a handful of times. This chain links TRBV11-2 with TRBJ1-2; no reliable D call. CDR3 length: 8 residues. Trimming cost V 6 bases and J 10 bases, with 3 bases left between them. CDR1 and CDR2 from the germline V gene are SGHAT and FQNNGV. CDR3 sequence (DNA): TGTGCCAGCAGTCCCTACACCTTC. This gives the protein CASSPYTF.

This chain joins TRBV29-1 and TRBJ2-7; the D is unclear. Trimming cost V 2 bases and J 6 bases, with 14 bases left between them. Germline lookup yields CDR1 SQVTM and CDR2 ANQGSEA. The CDR3 consists of 13 residues. The CDR3 here is CSVETPYMGEQYF. In nucleotides, the CDR3 is TGCAGCGTTGAAACCCCGTACATGGGCGAGCAGTACTTC.

The table lists this clonotype with many counts. This chain joins TRBV29-1 and TRBJ2-1, with 12 positions matching TRBD1. Germline assignment: CDR1 SQVTM and CDR2 ANQGSEA. With 6 bases clipped from V and 9 bases from J, the junction kept 6 bases outside the gene matches. The CDR3 spans 13 residues. CDR3 region: CSVPGQGATEQFF. In nucleotides, the CDR3 is TGCAGCGTACCGGGACAGGGGGCGACTGAGCAGTTCTTC.

This clonotype was recorded a few times. This sequence joins TRBV19 and TRBJ2-2; D unresolved. Between the trimmed V and J ends, which lost 6 bases and 0 bases, there was a span of 8 bases. Germline V lookup: CDR1 LNHDA, CDR2 SQIVND (reference sequence). The CDR3 has 14 residues. CDR3 protein: CASSPDANTGELFF. The CDR3 bases are TGTGCCAGTAGCCCGGACGCGAACACCGGGGAGCTGTTTTTT.

This clonotype was picked up many times. The rearrangement uses TRBV20-1 and TRBJ1-2; 8 bases are a match to TRBD1. CDR1 and CDR2 from the germline V gene are DFQATT and SNEGSKA (reference sequence). This CDR3 has 16 residues. Trimming removed 0 bases from V and 5 bases from J; junction bases left unmatched: 11. CDR3 sequence: CSARDQDREPLYGYTF. CDR3 nucleotide sequence: TGCAGTGCTAGAGATCAGGACAGGGAACCCTTATATGGCTACACCTTC.

The chain links TRBV5-1 to TRBJ1-1; the D is unclear. CDR1 is SGHRS and CDR2 is YFSETQ in the germline V gene. V dropped 0 bases and J dropped 3 bases, with 6 bases sitting between them. This CDR3 comprises 13 residues. The CDR3 sequence is CASSLAVYTEAFF. CDR3 DNA sequence: TGCGCCAGCAGCTTGGCGGTTTACACTGAAGCTTTCTTT.

The sample holds many counts of this clonotype. This chain uses TRBV9 with TRBJ2-1; D is perhaps TRBD2 (5 bases). The CDR3 is made up of 15 amino acids. CDR1 and CDR2 (germline): SGDLS, YYNGEE. V shed 0 bases and J shed 0 bases, with 7 bases lying between them. CDR3 loop: CASSVVGSSYNEQFF. CDR3 coding DNA: TGTGCCAGCAGCGTAGTTGGGAGCTCCTACAATGAGCAGTTCTTC.

This chain uses TRBV20-1 with TRBJ2-7; D is perhaps TRBD1 (5 bases). Looked up from germline, CDR1 is DFQATT and CDR2 is SNEGSKA (reference sequence). V dropped 5 bases and J dropped 0 bases, with 17 bases sitting between them. The CDR3 totals 15 residues. The CDR3 loop reads CSARDDSADSYEQYF. The CDR3 DNA reads as TGCAGTGCTCGCGATGACAGCGCTGACTCCTACGAGCAGTACTTC.

In its sample, this clonotype ranks as medium-sized. This CDR3 is CASSLDGLGVNEQFF. CDR3 DNA: TGTGCCAGCAGTTTAGACGGCCTAGGCGTCAATGAGCAGTTCTTC. The rearrangement uses TRBV27 and TRBJ2-1; the D is unclear. The CDR3 sequence is 15 residues long. V lost 2 bases, J lost 6 bases, and 14 bases lay in between. The V gene's germline CDR1 is MNHEY and CDR2 SMNVEV (reference sequence).

In this sample, this clonotype turned up many times. The J gene is TRBJ1-1, the V gene TRBV19; D is ambiguous. The CDR3 is 13 residues long. The V and J ends lost 9 bases and 4 bases respectively, with 15 bases between them. Germline values: CDR1 LNHDA, CDR2 SQIVND (reference sequence). DNA for the CDR3: TGTGCCAGCAGCACAAGCAGGAGCACTGAAGCTTTCTTT. Its translation is CASSTSRSTEAFF.

This clonotype has only a few counts. This rearrangement joins TRBV7-7 to TRBJ2-5, with D maybe TRBD2 (6 bases). Germline values: CDR1 SSHAT, CDR2 FNYEAQ (reference sequence). This CDR3 region has 13 residues. CDR3 loop: CASSGGIQETQYF. In DNA, the CDR3 is TGTGCTAGCTCTGGGGGGATCCAAGAGACCCAGTACTTC.

V usage is TRBV11-2 and J usage is TRBJ2-2, with a possible D match to TRBD1 (6 bases). CDR3 length equals 15 residues. Trimming cost V 4 bases and J 4 bases, with 13 bases left between them. Germline V CDR1 and CDR2: SGHAT, FQNNGV. CDR3 amino acids: CASSSDSYSTGELFF. In DNA form, the CDR3 reads TGTGCCAGCAGCTCGGACAGTTATAGCACCGGGGAGCTGTTTTTT. The whole variable domain, remainder taken from reference TRBV11-2 and TRBJ2-2, is EAGVAQSPRYKIIEKRQSVAFWCNPISGHATLYWYQQILGQGPKLLIQFQNNGVVDDSQLPKDRFSAERLKGVDSTLKIQPAKLEDSAVYLCASSSDSYSTGELFFGEGSRLTVL.

The V gene is TRBV20-1, the J gene TRBJ2-1; D unresolved. Germline V CDR1 and CDR2: DFQATT, SNEGSKA (reference sequence). The CDR3 runs 15 residues. V lost 6 bases to trimming and J lost 7 bases, with 22 bases between them. CDR3 in DNA: TGCAGTGCCAGTAACCGGGTCTCCCTGGGGAATGAGCAGTTCTTC. Protein product: CSASNRVSLGNEQFF.